One and the same sample provided the 27 T cell receptor beta chains below, sequenced in a study of blood T cell repertoires in COVID-19. Only in-frame clones appear in the TCRdb table, and some are missing; sequencing was by immunoSEQ multiplex PCR. Of tens of thousands of clones detected, 82% appear once; the ten largest clones hold approximately 3%. The sequencing input was peripheral blood. These receptors originate from a woman aged 55-69 years with acute or convalescent COVID-19.

J is TRBJ1-4 and V is TRBV28, with D possibly TRBD1 on 6 matching bases. The length of the CDR3 is 15 residues. The V gene lost 5 bases and the J gene lost 6 bases, with 16 bases spanning the gap. Germline V gene lookup returns CDR1 MDHEN and CDR2 SYDVKM. CDR3 sequence reads: CASSPMGGAYEKLFF. DNA of the CDR3: TGTGCCAGCAGTCCCATGGGGGGGGCTTATGAAAAACTGTTTTTT.

The V gene is TRBV29-1, the J gene TRBJ1-1, with 7 bases fitting TRBD1. V shed 6 bases, J shed 10 bases, and the junction held 14 bases outside the gene matches. Germline V CDR1 and CDR2: SQVTM, ANQGSEA. CDR3 length: 13 residues. The CDR3 is CSVASGTALRAFF. The CDR3 nucleotides are TGCAGCGTCGCCTCCGGGACAGCTCTTCGAGCTTTCTTT.

This chain connects TRBV5-1 to TRBJ1-5; D is unresolved. V lost 0 bases, J lost 4 bases, and 11 bases lay in between. CDR1 and CDR2 (germline): SGHRS, YFSETQ. The CDR3 length is 15 residues. CDR3 coding DNA: TGCGCCAGCAGCTTGGACAGTTCGGGAAATCAGCCCCAGCATTTT. It yields the protein CASSLDSSGNQPQHF. The full variable domain, rest sourced from reference TRBV5-1 and TRBJ1-5, is KAGVTQTPRYLIKTRGQQVTLSCSPISGHRSVSWYQQTPGQGLQFLFEYFSETQRNKGNFPGRFSGRQFSNSRSEMNVSTLELGDSALYLCASSLDSSGNQPQHFGDGTRLSIL.

The V and J genes are TRBV5-5 and TRBJ1-6; D is undetermined. This CDR3 region has 17 residues. CDR1 is SGHKS, CDR2 YYEKEE, per germline (reference sequence). Trimming shortened V by 4 bases and J by 7 bases, and 21 bases separated the two germline ends. The CDR3: CASSPVPGSLGNSPLHF. The CDR3 DNA is TGTGCCAGCAGCCCAGTCCCCGGGAGCCTCGGGAATTCACCCCTCCACTTT.

The rearrangement uses TRBV4-1 and TRBJ2-1; 7 bases map to TRBD1. Germline V gene sequence: CDR1 MGHRA, CDR2 YSYEKL. After removal of 4 bases from V and 3 bases from J, the junction contained 12 bases not matched to a gene. The CDR3 length is 17 residues. The chain's CDR3 is CASSLHRDSSIYNEQFF. The CDR3 nucleotides are TGCGCCAGCAGCCTTCACCGGGACAGTTCGATCTACAATGAGCAGTTCTTC.

This rearrangement joins TRBV5-5 to TRBJ1-1, with D possibly TRBD1 on 5 matching bases. Germline V gives CDR1 SGHKS, CDR2 YYEKEE (reference sequence). Between the trimmed V and J ends, which lost 1 base and 2 bases, there was a span of 21 bases. The CDR3 is 18 residues long. The CDR3 sequence: CASSLLGREQGLNTEAFF. The CDR3 DNA reads as TGTGCCAGCAGCTTGTTAGGTCGAGAGCAGGGCCTTAACACTGAAGCTTTCTTT.

The chain couples TRBV4-2 to TRBJ1-4, with D possibly being TRBD1 (6 bases). The CDR3 is made up of 14 amino acids. Germline V gives CDR1 LGHNA, CDR2 YNFKEQ. V was pared by 4 bases and J by 0 bases, with 6 bases between. CDR3 nucleotide sequence: TGTGCCAGCAGCCCAGGGGCAACTAATGAAAAACTGTTTTTT. Its translation: CASSPGATNEKLFF.

In DNA form, the CDR3 reads TGTGCCAGCAGCGTAATGGCCCGGGAAGCAGGAACGAACACCGGGGAGCTGTTTTTT. It translates to CASSVMAREAGTNTGELFF. The chain has TRBV9 and TRBJ2-2; the D gene is possibly TRBD2 (5 bases). Germline lookup yields CDR1 SGDLS and CDR2 YYNGEE. The CDR3 contains 19 residues. Trimming shortened V by 1 base and J by 0 bases, and 19 bases separated the two germline ends.

The CDR3 loop reads CASSSSGPLQETQYF. CDR3 sequence (DNA): TGCGCCAGCAGCTCCTCAGGGCCCCTCCAAGAGACCCAGTACTTC. The rearrangement links TRBV5-1 to TRBJ2-5, with a possible D match to TRBD1 (5 bases). CDR3 length equals 15 residues. Trimming removed 3 bases from V and 1 base from J, with 13 bases in between. In germline, CDR1 is SGHRS, CDR2 YFSETQ.

On this clone: A read error may be the cause here, since a much bigger clone is one base away. The chain combines TRBV11-2 with TRBJ1-1, with TRBD1 identical over 8 bases. The junction had 0 bases not matched to a gene; V was cut back by 0 bases and J by 0 bases. Germline V gene data show CDR1 as SGHAT and CDR2 as FQNNGV. The CDR3 totals 15 residues. The CDR3 sequence is CASSLEGQVNTEAFF. The CDR3 DNA sequence: TGTGCCAGCAGCTTAGAGGGACAGGTGAACACTGAAGCTTTCTTT.

This chain joins TRBV5-4 and TRBJ2-5; D possibly corresponds to TRBD2 (6 bases). This CDR3 region has 14 residues. Trimming removed 0 bases from V and 3 bases from J, with 9 bases in between. The V gene's germline CDR1 is SGHNT and CDR2 YYREEE (reference sequence). CDR3 region: CASSLAGGEETQYF. The CDR3 DNA follows: TGTGCCAGCAGCTTGGCCGGGGGAGAAGAGACCCAGTACTTC. Using reference TRBV5-4 and TRBJ2-5 for the parts outside the CDR3, the full variable domain is ETGVTQSPTHLIKTRGQQVTLRCSSQSGHNTVSWYQQALGQGPQFIFQYYREEENGRGNFPPRFSGLQFPNYSSELNVNALELDDSALYLCASSLAGGEETQYFGPGTRLLVL.

The rearrangement joins TRBV4-2 to TRBJ2-3; 11 nucleotides align to TRBD2. Germline loops: CDR1 LGHNA, CDR2 YNFKEQ. This CDR3 is 19 amino acids long. With 4 bases clipped from V and 2 bases from J, the junction kept 14 bases outside the gene matches. The CDR3 bases are TGTGCCAGCAGCCTCCAGAGCGCTAGCGGGGGGCACATCACAGATACGCAGTATTTT. Translated: CASSLQSASGGHITDTQYF.

The chain carries TRBV30 and TRBJ2-7, with TRBD2 matching 7 bases. CDR3 length: 17 residues. The germline CDR1 and CDR2 sequences are GTSNPN and SVGIG (reference sequence). With 8 bases clipped from V and 2 bases from J, the junction kept 21 bases outside the gene matches. The CDR3 DNA reads TGTGCCGGGCAGGGAGGGGTATGGCCCAGTGGGGCCTACGAGCAGTACTTC. Its protein product is CAGQGGVWPSGAYEQYF.

The chain couples TRBV9 to TRBJ2-3, with D uncertain. The CDR3 totals 13 residues. The germline CDR1 and CDR2 sequences are SGDLS and YYNGEE. V lost 0 bases, J lost 2 bases, and 4 bases lay in between. As DNA, the CDR3 is TGTGCCAGCAGCGTAGGCGACACAGATACGCAGTATTTT. Translated: CASSVGDTDTQYF.

The rearrangement links TRBV18 to TRBJ1-1; the D gene is possibly TRBD1 (6 bases). The germline gives CDR1 KGHSH, CDR2 LQKENI. The V end was cut by 5 bases, the J end by 0 bases, with 7 bases between. The CDR3 runs to 13 residues. In DNA form, the CDR3 reads TGTGCCAGCTCAACAGGGCTGAACACTGAAGCTTTCTTT. Translating gives CASSTGLNTEAFF. Supplemented by reference TRBV18 and TRBJ1-1, the full variable domain reads NAGVMQNPRHLVRRRGQEARLRCSPMKGHSHVYWYRQLPEEGLKFMVYLQKENIIDESGMPKERFSAEFPKEGPSILRIQQVVRGDSAAYFCASSTGLNTEAFFGQGTRLTVV.

V gene TRBV10-3 combines with J gene TRBJ2-1; 8 bases line up with TRBD1. Trimming cost V 6 bases and J 8 bases; bases outside gene matches: 9. CDR1 and CDR2 (germline): ENHRY, SYGVKD. The CDR3 length is 14 residues. DNA for the CDR3: TGTGCCATCAGCACAGGGGGAAACTCGGATGAGCAGTTCTTC. Translation: CAISTGGNSDEQFF.

This clone was observed a handful of times. The rearrangement links TRBV19 to TRBJ1-3; D is ambiguous. CDR3 size: 16 residues. Germline loops: CDR1 LNHDA, CDR2 SQIVND (reference sequence). V lost 0 bases to trimming and J lost 2 bases, with 11 bases between them. Written as DNA, the CDR3 is TGTGCCAGTAGTATAGAGTGGCAATATACTGGAAACACCATATATTTT. This sequence encodes CASSIEWQYTGNTIYF.

V is TRBV19 and J is TRBJ2-7; 9 bases are shared with TRBD1. The germline V gene has CDR1 LNHDA and CDR2 SQIVND (reference sequence). This CDR3 region has 13 residues. J was trimmed by 11 bases and V by 5 bases; bases with no gene match: 10. The CDR3 region has the DNA TGTGCCAGTAGTCCAGATACAGGGGGCGGAAAGTACTTC. Translation: CASSPDTGGGKYF.

The chain uses TRBV7-3 and TRBJ2-2, with 10 bases lining up with TRBD2. V was pared by 4 bases and J by 2 bases, with 10 bases of the junction left unmatched. CDR3 size: 18 residues. The germline V gene has CDR1 SGHTA and CDR2 FQGTGA. This chain's CDR3 is CASSSAVLAGVNTGELFF. As DNA, the CDR3 is TGTGCCAGCAGCTCGGCGGTGCTAGCGGGAGTTAACACCGGGGAGCTGTTTTTT. The full variable domain, completed using reference TRBV7-3 and TRBJ2-2, is GAGVSQTPSNKVTEKGKYVELRCDPISGHTALYWYRQSLGQGPEFLIYFQGTGAADDSGLPNDRFFAVRPEGSVSTLKIQRTERGDSAVYLCASSSAVLAGVNTGELFFGEGSRLTVL.

V is TRBV6-6 and J is TRBJ2-5, with D possibly TRBD2 on 7 matching bases. Germline CDR1 is MNHNY and CDR2 is SVGAGI (reference sequence). The CDR3 has 15 residues. Trimming removed 2 bases at V and 0 bases at J, with 10 bases between. The CDR3 loop is CASSYGGGNQETQYF. The DNA for the CDR3 is TGTGCCAGCAGTTACGGCGGGGGCAACCAAGAGACCCAGTACTTC.

The CDR3 sequence: CASTMTSGGGGSYNEQFF. DNA of the CDR3: TGTGCCAGCACAATGACTAGCGGGGGAGGGGGCTCCTACAATGAGCAGTTCTTC. This chain uses TRBV27 with TRBJ2-1, with TRBD2 matching 12 bases. Germline CDR1 reads MNHEY; CDR2 reads SMNVEV (reference sequence). This CDR3 contains 18 residues. Trimming at V came to 7 bases and at J to 0 bases, leaving 10 bases not matched to a gene.

A few counts support this clone. The V gene is TRBV24-1, the J gene TRBJ2-5; 9 bases match TRBD1. V lost 1 base and J lost 4; bases outside the gene matches: 6. The germline gives CDR1 KGHDR, CDR2 SFDVKD. There are 16 residues in the CDR3. This CDR3 reads CATSDFLQGAGETQYF. The DNA for the CDR3 is TGTGCCACCAGTGATTTTCTACAGGGGGCTGGAGAGACCCAGTACTTC.

This clone was observed once. The chain recombines TRBV5-1 with TRBJ2-3; maybe TRBD1 (5 bases). Trimming took 4 bases from V and 5 from J, leaving 11 bases between them. Germline V gives CDR1 SGHRS, CDR2 YFSETQ. The CDR3 loop spans 13 amino acids. The CDR3 nucleotides read TGCGCCAGCAGCCCCAGGGTGGGAGATACGCAGTATTTT. Its translation: CASSPRVGDTQYF.

The rearrangement uses TRBV19 and TRBJ2-1; TRBD1 might be the D (6 bases). This CDR3 is 13 amino acids long. Germline loops: CDR1 LNHDA, CDR2 SQIVND (reference sequence). V was cut by 5 bases and J by 12 bases, with 17 bases left in between. The CDR3 loop reads CASSPGTNQRQFF. The DNA for the CDR3 is TGTGCCAGTAGTCCCGGGACAAATCAACGGCAGTTCTTC.

The J gene is TRBJ2-2, the V gene TRBV5-6; TRBD2 matches at 13 bases. The junction had 7 bases not matched to a gene; V was cut back by 3 bases and J by 5 bases. The CDR3 contains 17 residues. Per the germline V gene, CDR1 is SGHDT and CDR2 is YYEEEE. Here the CDR3 reads CASSSFGTSGITGELFF. The DNA for the CDR3 is TGTGCCAGCAGCTCATTTGGGACTAGCGGGATAACCGGGGAGCTGTTTTTT.

In nucleotides, the CDR3 is TGTGCCAGCAGCCAATTCGGGGTGGGCAATCAGCCCCAGCATTTT. Protein: CASSQFGVGNQPQHF. The rearrangement links TRBV3-1 (or the pseudogene TRBV3-2) to TRBJ1-5; D gene unclear. The V end was cut by 2 bases, the J end by 2 bases, with 10 bases between. Germline V gives CDR1 LGHDT, CDR2 YNNKEL (reference sequence). The CDR3 is made up of 15 amino acids.

The V and J genes are TRBV6-5 and TRBJ2-3; D possibly corresponds to TRBD2 (5 bases). CDR3 size: 14 residues. Germline values: CDR1 MNHEY, CDR2 SVGAGI. V lost 6 bases and J lost 2, with 12 bases in between. The CDR3 coding sequence is TGTGCCAGCAGGGTCACTAGGGACACAGATACGCAGTATTTT. This gives the protein CASRVTRDTDTQYF.